This T cell receptor beta chain appears in the sequencing data of a study of cytomegalovirus exposure and HLA in healthy donors. The study, taken as a whole, reports: Available immune exposure information was restricted to CMV serostatus only.

This PCR relied on a set of 60 Vbeta primers and 13 Jbeta primers. Profiling relied on immunoSEQ multiplex PCR, and the TCRdb table lists in-frame clones only, not all of them. This sample has 95,000 to 150,000 clones, with 77% found just once. With respect to this clone: Its antigen remains unknown.

This clonotype was obtained from a human donor in good health. Sequencing was performed on PBMCs.

CDR3 DNA sequence: TGTGCCAGCACCAGTCCACGAGACCCGGGACAGCCTGGAAACACCATATATTTT. Translated: CASTSPRDPGQPGNTIYF. The rearrangement links TRBV28 to TRBJ1-3, with TRBD1 matching 7 bases. CDR1 is MDHEN and CDR2 is SYDVKM in the germline V gene. The ends lost 7 bases at V and 2 bases at J; junction bases unmatched: 17. The CDR3 has 18 amino acids. Complete variable domain (other parts from reference TRBV28 and TRBJ1-3): DVKVTQSSRYLVKRTGEKVFLECVQDMDHENMFWYRQDPGLGLRLIYFSYDVKMKEKGDIPEGYSVSREKKERFSLILESASTNQTSMYLCASTSPRDPGQPGNTIYFGEGSWLTVV.